This passage covers 21 T cell receptor beta chains from one sample sequenced in a study of blood T cell repertoires in COVID-19. Here immunoSEQ multiplex PCR was the method, and the copy in TCRdb shows in-frame clones only, minus some. The table has around 70,000 clones, roughly 80% seen once. Material: peripheral blood. The origin of the receptors is a woman over 75 with active or convalescent COVID-19.

V and J are TRBV4-3 and TRBJ2-7, with D possibly matching TRBD1 (7 bases). The V and J ends lost 8 bases and 2 bases respectively, with 19 bases between them. Germline assignment: CDR1 LGHNA and CDR2 YSLEER. This CDR3 is 15 amino acids long. This chain's CDR3 is CASADWGGTAYEQYF. The CDR3 bases are TGCGCCAGCGCTGATTGGGGCGGGACAGCCTACGAGCAGTACTTC.

V and J are TRBV6-2 or TRBV6-3 and TRBJ1-2, with D tentatively TRBD1 (5 bases). This CDR3 has 15 amino acids. The V end lost 6 bases, the J end lost 7 bases, and 21 bases lay between the germline ends. The germline gives CDR1 MNHEY, CDR2 SVGEGT. The CDR3 region has the DNA TGTGCCAGCAGCCGCCATCCTACAGGCTCTGGTGGCTACACCTTC. Translating gives CASSRHPTGSGGYTF.

This chain links TRBV19 with TRBJ2-3; TRBD2 is a possible D gene (5 bases). This CDR3 has 14 residues. Germline-derived CDR1 and CDR2 are LNHDA and SQIVND (reference sequence). V shed 6 bases and J shed 2 bases, with 12 bases lying between them. The CDR3 DNA is TGTGCCAGTAGAGAACCGGGGATCACAGATACGCAGTATTTT. The encoded protein is CASREPGITDTQYF.

This clone has more than one count but fewer than ten. The rearrangement joins TRBV4-2 to TRBJ1-3; a possible D gene is TRBD1 (6 bases). CDR3 length: 13 residues. Trimming removed 7 bases from V and 7 bases from J, with 14 bases in between. CDR1 and CDR2 from the germline V gene are LGHNA and YNFKEQ. In nucleotides, the CDR3 is TGTGCCAGCACTCTGACAGGCCCCAACACCATATATTTT. This translates into CASTLTGPNTIYF.

The chain recombines TRBV7-8 with TRBJ2-1; TRBD2 aligns across 11 bases. CDR1 and CDR2 (germline): SGHVS, FQNEAQ. The CDR3 sequence is 17 residues long. Trimming at V came to 1 base and at J to 9 bases, leaving 11 bases not matched to a gene. CDR3 nucleotides: TGTGCCAGCAGCTTAGGAGGGGCTAGCGGGAGGAGGGGTGAGCAGTTCTTC. Its translation is CASSLGGASGRRGEQFF.

J is TRBJ1-1 and V is TRBV19, with a tentative D call TRBD1 (6 bases). This CDR3 is built from 14 residues. With 2 bases removed from V and 1 base from J, the gap between germline ends came to 8 bases. The germline CDR1 and CDR2 sequences are LNHDA and SQIVND (reference sequence). CDR3 coding DNA: TGTGCCAGTAGTATACAGGGGACGAACACTGAAGCTTTCTTT. Its translation: CASSIQGTNTEAFF.

The rearrangement uses TRBV4-2 and TRBJ2-3; 8 nucleotides line up with TRBD1. The CDR3 loop spans 17 amino acids. Losses at the gene ends were 7 bases for V and 6 bases for J; bases not matched to a gene: 18. Germline loops: CDR1 LGHNA, CDR2 YNFKEQ. The CDR3 here is CASNPIGQGQGDDTQYF. CDR3 in DNA: TGTGCCAGCAACCCAATAGGACAAGGACAGGGCGATGATACGCAGTATTTT.

A single count supports this clone. Germline is not matched at one junction end, which may reflect a read error. The V gene is TRBV7-7, the J gene TRBJ2-3; 8 bases agree with TRBD2. CDR3 length equals 13 residues. CDR1 SSHAT and CDR2 FNYEAQ come from the germline V gene (reference sequence). CDR3 loop: CASSWRGADTQYF. CDR3 sequence (DNA): TGTGCTAGCAGCTGGCGGGGGGCAGATACGCAGTATTTT. Full variable domain (missing parts from reference TRBV7-7 and TRBJ2-3): GAGVSQSPRYKVTKRGQDVTLRCDPISSHATLYWYQQALGQGPEFLTYFNYEAQPDKSGLPSDRFSAERPEGSISTLTIQRTEQRDSAMYRCASSWRGADTQYFGPGTRLTVL.

The chain links TRBV10-2 to TRBJ2-4; 7 bases agree with TRBD1. Germline V lookup: CDR1 WSHSY, CDR2 SAAADI. The CDR3 is made up of 16 amino acids. V gave up 3 bases and J gave up 6 bases; unmatched junction bases: 11. This CDR3 is CASSDDRARPLNIQYF. The CDR3 DNA follows: TGCGCCAGCAGTGACGACAGGGCTAGGCCCCTAAACATTCAGTACTTC.

The gene calls are TRBV5-5 and TRBJ1-4; D perhaps matches TRBD1 (6 bases). The CDR3 runs to 14 residues. Germline V gene data show CDR1 as SGHKS and CDR2 as YYEKEE (reference sequence). V shed 4 bases and J shed 8 bases, with 15 bases lying between them. This chain's CDR3 is CASSLPGGLEKLFF. In nucleotides, the CDR3 is TGTGCCAGCAGCCTCCCGGGGGGCCTCGAAAAACTGTTTTTT.

This chain joins TRBV11-2 and TRBJ1-2; 10 bases are a match to TRBD1. V lost 5 bases and J lost 8; bases outside the gene matches: 11. Germline V gene data show CDR1 as SGHAT and CDR2 as FQNNGV. The CDR3 contains 15 residues. The CDR3 nucleotides are TGTGCCAGCAGCGCTATGACAGGGGGCGCTGGGGGCTACACCTTC. It specifies CASSAMTGGAGGYTF.

The chain uses TRBV7-2 and TRBJ2-5, with 8 bases aligning to TRBD2. V lost 2 bases to trimming and J lost 0 bases; unmatched junction nucleotides: 5. Germline V gene sequence: CDR1 SGHTA, CDR2 FQGNSA. The CDR3 covers 16 residues. CDR3 bases: TGTGCCAGCAGCTTAAGGTCTAGCGGGTACCAAGAGACCCAGTACTTC. Its protein product is CASSLRSSGYQETQYF.

This clone came up a few times. The chain couples TRBV24-1 to TRBJ1-5; 10 bases are a match to TRBD1. CDR1 is KGHDR and CDR2 is SFDVKD in the germline V gene. With 4 bases clipped from V and 2 bases from J, the junction kept 4 bases outside the gene matches. This CDR3 is built from 16 residues. In DNA form, the CDR3 reads TGTGCCACCAGTGAAGCCGGGACAGGGGGCAATCAGCCCCAGCATTTT. It codes for CATSEAGTGGNQPQHF.

The chain uses TRBV6-5 and TRBJ1-1; the D is unclear. Germline V gives CDR1 MNHEY, CDR2 SVGAGI. This CDR3 spans 14 amino acids. V gave up 2 bases and J gave up 6 bases, with 13 bases separating them. The CDR3 nucleotides are TGTGCCAGCAGTTACCAAAACCCAGGCGCTGAAGCTTTCTTT. Translated: CASSYQNPGAEAFF.

This chain uses TRBV7-3 with TRBJ1-1, with D perhaps matching TRBD1 (6 bases). CDR1 and CDR2 (germline): SGHTA, FQGTGA. V was trimmed by 5 bases and J by 5 bases, leaving 12 bases between them. CDR3 length: 13 residues. The CDR3 protein is CASSTGQGTEAFF. CDR3 in DNA: TGTGCCAGCAGCACAGGGCAGGGGACTGAAGCTTTCTTT.

The chain links TRBV3-1 (or the pseudogene TRBV3-2) to TRBJ2-1, with TRBD2 matching over 8 bases. The germline V gene has CDR1 LGHDT and CDR2 YNNKEL (reference sequence). The V and J ends lost 4 bases and 1 base, in that order; junction bases with no gene match: 3. There are 15 residues in the CDR3. CDR3 protein: CASSPGGDSYNEQFF. CDR3 nucleotides: TGTGCCAGCAGCCCCGGGGGGGATTCCTACAATGAGCAGTTCTTC.

V gene TRBV19 combines with J gene TRBJ2-1, with TRBD1 matching over 7 bases. Germline assignment: CDR1 LNHDA and CDR2 SQIVND (reference sequence). The CDR3 has 17 residues. Trimming removed 6 bases from V and 1 base from J; junction bases left unmatched: 12. As DNA, the CDR3 is TGTGCCAGTAGCCTTCAAATCCACAGGGGTTCCTACAATGAGCAGTTCTTC. Protein: CASSLQIHRGSYNEQFF.

The chain links TRBV18 to TRBJ1-1; D not certain. Trimming stripped 6 bases from V and 1 base from J, with 9 bases between. There are 13 residues in the CDR3. CDR1 is KGHSH and CDR2 is LQKENI in the germline V gene. CDR3 bases: TGTGCCAGCTCTCTAGCTTGGAACACTGAAGCTTTCTTT. Amino acid sequence: CASSLAWNTEAFF.

J is TRBJ1-1 and V is TRBV7-2; no reliable D call. The germline V gene has CDR1 SGHTA and CDR2 FQGNSA. Deletions cut 1 base from V and 4 bases from J, with 10 bases between. The CDR3 runs to 14 residues. CDR3 residues: CASSLGSEGTEAFF. DNA of the CDR3: TGTGCCAGCAGCTTAGGGTCGGAGGGCACTGAAGCTTTCTTT.

This clone was seen only once. The rearrangement links TRBV2 to TRBJ1-5; D call uncertain. The germline CDR1 and CDR2 sequences are SNHLY and FYNNEI. The CDR3 is 15 amino acids. V was shortened by 3 bases and J by 4 bases, with 13 bases between the two germline ends. CDR3 amino acids: CASSEATGQNQPQHF. CDR3 sequence (DNA): TGTGCCAGCAGTGAGGCAACGGGTCAAAATCAGCCCCAGCATTTT. Full variable domain (missing parts from reference TRBV2 and TRBJ1-5): EPEVTQTPSHQVTQMGQEVILRCVPISNHLYFYWYRQILGQKVEFLVSFYNNEISEKSEIFDDQFSVERPDGSNFTLKIRSTKLEDSAMYFCASSEATGQNQPQHFGDGTRLSIL.

Only one count was recorded for this clone. The chain has TRBV7-9 and TRBJ1-6, with D possibly being TRBD1 (5 bases). The V end lost 5 bases, the J end lost 1 base, and 18 bases lay between the germline ends. The CDR3 runs 18 residues. CDR1 SEHNR and CDR2 FQNEAQ come from the germline V gene (reference sequence). Here the CDR3 reads CASSPDTYGGSYNSPLHF. In DNA, the CDR3 is TGTGCCAGCAGCCCCGATACATACGGGGGTTCCTATAATTCACCCCTCCACTTT.